These 24 T cell receptor beta chains came from one sample sequenced in a study of identical twins. TCRdb used MiXCR to reprocess the 5' RACE reads, holding one entry per CDR3 protein. This sample has about 1.7 million distinct CDR3 sequences, with more than 30% found just once. The sequencing input was cord blood. The receptors derive from a newborn girl in good health.

Note on this clonotype: Likely a read error: the CDR3 ends without its conserved phenylalanine or tryptophan. CDR3 region: CASSQGRGRGYNEQFV. Written as DNA, the CDR3 is TGCGCCAGCAGCCAAGGTCGGGGAAGGGGGTACAATGAGCAGTTCGTC. The rearrangement joins TRBV4-1 to TRBJ2-1; D may be TRBD1 (6 bases). The CDR3 is 16 amino acids. V was cut by 1 base and J by 4 bases, with 14 bases left in between. Germline CDR1 MGHRA, CDR2 YSYEKL.

The chain is built from TRBV29-1 and TRBJ1-1; D gene ambiguous. CDR1 is SQVTM and CDR2 is ANQGSEA in the germline V gene. V was pared by 4 bases and J by 0 bases, with 9 bases between. The CDR3 is 13 residues long. The CDR3 loop reads CSVAILLNTEAFF. CDR3 sequence (DNA): TGCAGCGTTGCCATACTACTGAACACTGAAGCTTTCTTT.

The rearrangement links TRBV13 to TRBJ2-3; TRBD2 matches at 8 bases. There are 17 residues in the CDR3. Germline lookup yields CDR1 PRHDT and CDR2 FYEKMQ (reference sequence). J lost 2 bases, V lost 5 bases, and 12 bases had no gene match. The CDR3 bases are TGTGCCAGCAGCCCCCCTCGGGAGGGCCTCCTCACAGATACGCAGTATTTT. It encodes CASSPPREGLLTDTQYF.

In DNA form, the CDR3 reads TGTGCCAGCAGCCAAGAGACATCTGAGCAGTACTTC. This gives the protein CASSQETSEQYF. This chain connects TRBV4-2 to TRBJ2-7; D gene ambiguous. The CDR3 has 12 residues. Per the germline V gene, CDR1 is LGHNA and CDR2 is YNFKEQ. The V gene lost 0 bases and the J gene lost 7 bases, with 7 bases spanning the gap.

Only a few counts were recorded for this clonotype. This rearrangement joins TRBV7-9 to TRBJ2-7; 10 bases are a match to TRBD2. The J call is in doubt because the DNA end fits TRBJ2-5 better. CDR1 and CDR2 (germline): SEHNR, FQNEAQ (reference sequence). The CDR3 covers 17 residues. CDR3 in amino acids: CASSLGPGLAYPETQYF. CDR3 in DNA: TGTGCCAGCAGCTTAGGTCCGGGACTAGCGTATCCGGAGACCCAGTACTTC.

This chain links TRBV4-2 with TRBJ2-4, with D uncertain. The CDR3 spans 16 residues. Trimming pared 0 bases from V and 0 bases from J, leaving 9 bases between. CDR1 and CDR2 from the germline V gene are LGHNA and YNFKEQ. The CDR3 loop reads CASSQDQRTAKNIQYF. The CDR3 DNA sequence: TGTGCCAGCAGCCAAGACCAGCGTACAGCCAAAAACATTCAGTACTTC.

The J gene is TRBJ2-5, the V gene TRBV27; D might be TRBD2 (6 bases). The ends were cut back, 6 bases at V and 1 base at J, with 15 bases in the middle. The CDR3 spans 15 residues. The germline V gene has CDR1 MNHEY and CDR2 SMNVEV (reference sequence). The CDR3 loop reads CASRPLAVIQETQYF. CDR3 nucleotides: TGTGCCAGCAGGCCATTAGCGGTAATCCAAGAGACCCAGTACTTC.

The chain recombines TRBV27 with TRBJ2-1; TRBD2 matches at 15 bases. Germline V gene lookup returns CDR1 MNHEY and CDR2 SMNVEV (reference sequence). The ends lost 5 bases at V and 12 bases at J; junction bases unmatched: 5. CDR3 length: 14 residues. CDR3 region: CASSAGLAGGRQFF. CDR3 nucleotides: TGTGCCAGCAGTGCGGGACTAGCGGGGGGTCGGCAGTTCTTC.

There are a few counts of this clonotype. The chain recombines TRBV28 with TRBJ2-2; TRBD2 matches at 14 bases. CDR1 and CDR2 (germline): MDHEN, SYDVKM. The CDR3 runs 15 residues. Trimming took 6 bases from V and 10 from J; bases not matched to a gene: 7. The CDR3 here is CASSQGLAGVVELFF. The CDR3 DNA sequence: TGTGCCAGCAGCCAGGGACTAGCGGGAGTGGTGGAGCTGTTTTTT.

CDR3 sequence reads: CSAVLADTNTGELFF. The CDR3 region has the DNA TGCAGTGCTGTACTAGCGGACACGAACACCGGGGAGCTGTTTTTT. The J gene is TRBJ2-2, the V gene TRBV20-1; 8 bases are a match to TRBD2. This CDR3 contains 15 residues. Germline V gives CDR1 DFQATT, CDR2 SNEGSKA (reference sequence). The V gene end was trimmed by 5 bases and the J gene end by 0 bases; junction bases not matched to a gene: 5.

The gene calls are TRBV9 and TRBJ2-3, with TRBD2 matching over 10 bases. This CDR3 is built from 17 residues. The J segment lost 0 bases and the V segment lost 3 bases, leaving 7 bases of the junction unmatched. Germline CDR1 and CDR2: SGDLS and YYNGEE. The CDR3 loop reads CASSAQWTSGSTDTQYF. In nucleotides, the CDR3 is TGTGCCAGCAGCGCACAATGGACTAGCGGTAGCACAGATACGCAGTATTTT. Full variable domain (rest looked up from reference TRBV9 and TRBJ2-3): DSGVTQTPKHLITATGQRVTLRCSPRSGDLSVYWYQQSLDQGLQFLIQYYNGEERAKGNILERFSAQQFPDLHSELNLSSLELGDSALYFCASSAQWTSGSTDTQYFGPGTRLTVL.

The CDR3 loop is CASSSAGGTNGYTF. The CDR3 nucleotides are TGTGCCAGCAGTTCCGCAGGGGGGACCAATGGCTACACCTTC. The chain couples TRBV28 to TRBJ1-2, with TRBD1 matching 7 bases. V trimming: 4 bases; J trimming: 6 bases; junction bases outside the gene matches: 8. This CDR3 is 14 amino acids long. Germline CDR1 MDHEN, CDR2 SYDVKM.

The chain couples TRBV28 to TRBJ2-5; TRBD1 matches 10 bases. Trimming cost V 4 bases and J 4 bases; bases outside gene matches: 9. Germline lookup yields CDR1 MDHEN and CDR2 SYDVKM. The CDR3 has 16 residues. The CDR3 loop reads CASSSSGTGVGETQYF. In DNA form, the CDR3 reads TGTGCCAGCAGTTCCTCCGGGACAGGGGTGGGAGAGACCCAGTACTTC.

This clonotype was seen a handful of times. The rearrangement uses TRBV6-1 and TRBJ2-3; D gene ambiguous. This CDR3 is built from 17 residues. Trimming took 0 bases from V and 12 from J, leaving 25 bases between them. Germline V gene sequence: CDR1 MNHNS, CDR2 SASEGT. CDR3 loop: CASSEAGYRHRTDGQYF. CDR3 coding DNA: TGTGCCAGCAGTGAAGCGGGTTATCGTCACCGCACAGATGGACAGTATTTT.

V and J are TRBV5-1 and TRBJ2-1; possibly TRBD2 for D (6 bases). TRBJ2-7 explains the end of the DNA better; the J call may be wrong. The CDR3 spans 16 residues. The germline CDR1 and CDR2 sequences are SGHRS and YFSETQ. CDR3 DNA: TGCGCCAGCAGCTTGGAGCCGGGACTGGCCTACAATGAGCAGTACTTC. Protein: CASSLEPGLAYNEQYF.

This clonotype has just a few counts. This rearrangement joins TRBV12-3 or TRBV12-4 to TRBJ1-5; D is unclear. The V end was cut by 6 bases, the J end by 4 bases, with 13 bases between. This CDR3 is built from 14 residues. CDR3: CASSRAEANQPQHF. CDR3 DNA sequence: TGTGCCAGCAGCCGCGCGGAGGCGAATCAGCCCCAGCATTTT.

The genes are TRBV6-5 and TRBJ2-7; 10 bases map to TRBD1. Germline values: CDR1 MNHEY, CDR2 SVGAGI. The CDR3 sequence is 18 residues long. V was clipped by 0 bases and J by 0 bases; unmatched bases: 8. CDR3 sequence reads: CASSYSSPGQGSSYEQYF. In nucleotides, the CDR3 is TGTGCCAGCAGTTACTCTTCCCCGGGACAGGGGAGCTCCTACGAGCAGTACTTC.

Only a few counts were recorded for this clonotype. This chain connects TRBV18 to TRBJ1-1; D remains ambiguous. The germline V gene has CDR1 KGHSH and CDR2 LQKENI. V lost 2 bases, J lost 2 bases, and 9 bases lay in between. The CDR3 covers 14 residues. CDR3 sequence (DNA): TGTGCCAGCTCACCAGCAGTCACCAACACTGAAGCTTTCTTT. Its translation: CASSPAVTNTEAFF.

The chain combines TRBV12-3 or TRBV12-4 with TRBJ2-7; TRBD2 might be the D (5 bases). CDR3 length: 13 residues. The V and J ends lost 8 bases and 7 bases respectively, with 18 bases between them. The CDR3 nucleotides are TGTGCCAGCGGGAGTATGTCCTACAATGAGCAGTACTTC. Its translation is CASGSMSYNEQYF.

The chain carries TRBV14 and TRBJ2-1, with 9 bases identical to TRBD1. The V segment lost 4 bases and the J segment 4 bases; nucleotides outside the gene matches: 14. The CDR3 length is 18 residues. Per germline, CDR1 SGHDN and CDR2 FVKESK. The CDR3 loop reads CASSRRASGTGSYNEQFF. DNA for the CDR3: TGTGCCAGCAGCCGAAGGGCCTCCGGGACAGGGTCTTACAATGAGCAGTTCTTC.

This clonotype was seen repeatedly, ten times or more. This chain links TRBV29-1 with TRBJ2-3; 11 bases align to TRBD1. The ends lost 7 bases at V and 4 bases at J; junction bases unmatched: 7. CDR1 and CDR2 (germline): SQVTM, ANQGSEA. This CDR3 spans 14 amino acids. CDR3: CSAPPGQGADTQYF. CDR3 in DNA: TGCAGCGCCCCGCCGGGACAGGGGGCAGATACGCAGTATTTT.

The chain couples TRBV29-1 to TRBJ2-7, with D hard to call. The CDR3 runs 15 residues. The germline V gene encodes CDR1 SQVTM and CDR2 ANQGSEA. Trimming stripped 4 bases from V and 0 bases from J, with 16 bases between. This CDR3 reads CSVAPEIPSSYEQYF. In DNA, the CDR3 is TGCAGCGTTGCCCCGGAGATCCCCAGCTCCTACGAGCAGTACTTC.

The gene calls are TRBV6-1 and TRBJ2-1, with TRBD2 matching over 12 bases. This CDR3 spans 17 amino acids. Germline CDR1 is MNHNS and CDR2 is SASEGT. The junction had 10 bases not matched to a gene; V was cut back by 5 bases and J by 5 bases. The CDR3: CASSQLAGGRNHNEQFF. CDR3 coding DNA: TGTGCCAGCAGTCAACTAGCGGGGGGACGTAATCACAATGAGCAGTTCTTC.

This clonotype has only a few counts. The chain recombines TRBV27 with TRBJ1-2, with D maybe TRBD1 (5 bases). V shed 4 bases and J shed 4 bases, with 16 bases lying between them. CDR3 length: 15 amino acids. CDR1 and CDR2 (germline): MNHEY, SMNVEV (reference sequence). This chain's CDR3 is CASSWGPKTPYGYTF. The CDR3 DNA sequence: TGTGCCAGCAGTTGGGGACCCAAAACCCCCTATGGCTACACCTTC.